This TCR beta chain was documented in a study of early T cells in non-severe SARS-CoV-2 infection. This clonotype was observed a handful of times. Each CDR3 protein is one row after TCRdb ran MiXCR on the 5' RACE reads. The sample gives fewer than 65,000 distinct CDR3 sequences, over 7% of which show up once; about a fifth is in the top ten. The CDR3 runs to 13 residues. Germline values: CDR1 SGHTA, CDR2 FQGNSA. The V end lost 4 bases, the J end lost 7 bases, and 13 bases lay between the germline ends. The source material was whole blood. V and J are TRBV7-2 and TRBJ1-2; D call uncertain. This sequence was found in an adult who was a healthcare worker with PCR-confirmed SARS-CoV-2 infection or an uninfected control (not recorded which). The CDR3 coding sequence is TGTGCCAGCAGCTCCCAGCCTATTGGTGGCTACACCTTC. It yields the protein CASSSQPIGGYTF.